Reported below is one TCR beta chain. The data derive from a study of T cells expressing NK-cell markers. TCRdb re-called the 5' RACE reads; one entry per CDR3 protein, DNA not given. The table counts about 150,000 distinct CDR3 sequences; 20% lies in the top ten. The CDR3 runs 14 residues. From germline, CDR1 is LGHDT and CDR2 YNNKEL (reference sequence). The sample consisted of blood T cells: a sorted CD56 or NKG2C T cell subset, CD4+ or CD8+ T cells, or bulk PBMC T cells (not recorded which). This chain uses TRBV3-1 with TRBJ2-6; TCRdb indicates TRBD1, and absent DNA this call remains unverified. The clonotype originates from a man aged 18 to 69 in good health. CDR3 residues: CASNDRAGANVLTF.